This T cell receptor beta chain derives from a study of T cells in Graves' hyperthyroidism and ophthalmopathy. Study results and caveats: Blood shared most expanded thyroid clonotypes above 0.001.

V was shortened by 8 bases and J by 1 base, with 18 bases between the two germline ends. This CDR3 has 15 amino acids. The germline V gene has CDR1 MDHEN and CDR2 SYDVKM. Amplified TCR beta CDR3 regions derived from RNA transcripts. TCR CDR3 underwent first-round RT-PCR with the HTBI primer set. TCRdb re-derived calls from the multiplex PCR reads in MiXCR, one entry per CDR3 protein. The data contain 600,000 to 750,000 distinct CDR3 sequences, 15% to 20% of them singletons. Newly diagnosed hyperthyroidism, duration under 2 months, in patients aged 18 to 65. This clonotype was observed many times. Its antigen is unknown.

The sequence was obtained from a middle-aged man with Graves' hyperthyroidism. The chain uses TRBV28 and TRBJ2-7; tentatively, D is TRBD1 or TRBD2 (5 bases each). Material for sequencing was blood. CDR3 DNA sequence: TGTGCCAGCGTCCTATCCGGGACGCCTTCCTACGAGCAGTACTTC. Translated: CASVLSGTPSYEQYF.